The 15 T cell receptor beta chains given below trace back to one sample, sequenced in a study of T cells in Graves' hyperthyroidism and ophthalmopathy. Amplification of TCR beta CDR3 regions used RNA as the template. Using the HTBI primer set, a first-round RT-PCR was run on the TCR CDR3. MiXCR, run by TCRdb on the multiplex PCR reads, gives a single entry per CDR3 protein. The sample carries about 700,000 distinct CDR3 sequences, 14% recorded once. Sequenced input: blood. These receptors were obtained from a woman younger than 35 with Graves' hyperthyroidism.

Ten or more counts support this clonotype. The chain combines TRBV6-2 or TRBV6-3 with TRBJ2-7; 12 bases map to TRBD2. The germline V gene has CDR1 MNHEY and CDR2 SVGEGT. With 6 bases clipped from V and 4 bases from J, the junction kept 7 bases outside the gene matches. This CDR3 has 15 amino acids. The CDR3 sequence is CASRLTSGRVYEQYF. The CDR3 bases are TGTGCCAGCAGGCTGACTAGCGGGAGAGTTTACGAGCAGTACTTC.

This clonotype showed up many times. V gene TRBV20-1 combines with J gene TRBJ2-1, with TRBD2 matching over 7 bases. The CDR3 loop spans 14 amino acids. Germline CDR1 reads DFQATT; CDR2 reads SNEGSKA (reference sequence). J lost 1 base, V lost 6 bases, and 6 bases had no gene match. The CDR3 nucleotides read TGCAGTGCGGACGGGAGGATGTCCTACAATGAGCAGTTCTTC. Protein sequence: CSADGRMSYNEQFF.

The sample holds many counts of this clonotype. The chain is built from TRBV28 and TRBJ2-1; TRBD2 agrees at 9 bases. V lost 3 bases and J lost 7; bases outside the gene matches: 7. This CDR3 has 15 amino acids. Looked up from germline, CDR1 is MDHEN and CDR2 is SYDVKM. The CDR3 loop reads CASSFLGTSLNEQFF. In DNA, the CDR3 is TGTGCCAGCAGTTTTCTGGGGACTAGCTTGAATGAGCAGTTCTTC.

In its sample, this clonotype was seen many times. V gene TRBV4-1 combines with J gene TRBJ2-7; TRBD1 is a possible D gene (6 bases). Trimming removed 0 bases from V and 3 bases from J, with 12 bases in between. The germline gives CDR1 MGHRA, CDR2 YSYEKL. This CDR3 comprises 15 residues. The DNA of the CDR3 is TGCGCCAGCAGCCAAGATTGGACAGAAATCTACGAGCAGTACTTC. Residues: CASSQDWTEIYEQYF.

This clonotype was counted at least ten times. The chain combines TRBV28 with TRBJ2-1; tentative D call: TRBD2 (6 bases). CDR3 length equals 15 residues. Germline CDR1 and CDR2: MDHEN and SYDVKM. V was pared by 1 base and J by 7 bases, with 14 bases between. The CDR3 nucleotides are TGTGCCAGCAGTTTATTCAGCGGCGGAGGGAATGAGCAGTTCTTC. This sequence encodes CASSLFSGGGNEQFF.

The J gene is TRBJ2-1, the V gene TRBV5-8; 7 nucleotides agree with TRBD2. The CDR3 sequence is 15 residues long. V lost 0 bases and J lost 8; bases outside the gene matches: 8. Germline lookup yields CDR1 SGHTS and CDR2 YDEGEE. CDR3 nucleotide sequence: TGTGCCAGCAGCTTGGTTTCTAGCGGAGGGGATGAGCAGTTCTTC. Translated: CASSLVSSGGDEQFF.

The chain couples TRBV5-5 to TRBJ2-2; possibly TRBD1 for D (6 bases). This CDR3 comprises 15 residues. The V gene lost 7 bases and the J gene lost 1 base, with 14 bases spanning the gap. The V gene's germline CDR1 is SGHKS and CDR2 YYEKEE (reference sequence). The CDR3 DNA reads TGTGCCAGCTTACCCAGGACAGAGAACACCGGGGAGCTGTTTTTT. Its protein is CASLPRTENTGELFF.

The sample holds a few counts of this clonotype. The chain has TRBV19 and TRBJ1-1; D uncertain. Germline V gene data show CDR1 as LNHDA and CDR2 as SQIVND (reference sequence). This CDR3 has 14 residues. V gave up 7 bases and J gave up 1 base, with 13 bases separating them. The CDR3 nucleotides read TGTGCCAGTAACTCTGGAGGGAGGAACACTGAAGCTTTCTTT. It codes for CASNSGGRNTEAFF.

This clonotype has ten or more counts. V usage is TRBV30 and J usage is TRBJ2-1; a possible D gene is TRBD2 (6 bases). V lost 2 bases to trimming and J lost 0 bases, with 11 bases between them. The length of the CDR3 is 15 residues. Germline values: CDR1 GTSNPN, CDR2 SVGIG (reference sequence). The CDR3 DNA follows: TGTGCCTGGAGTCCCCCCGGGAGCTCCTACAATGAGCAGTTCTTC. It encodes CAWSPPGSSYNEQFF.

The gene calls are TRBV24-1 and TRBJ2-1; the match to TRBD1 covers 7 bases. CDR3 length: 15 amino acids. Trimming removed 2 bases from V and 1 base from J; junction bases left unmatched: 1. Per germline, CDR1 KGHDR and CDR2 SFDVKD. This CDR3 reads CATSDYRGSYNEQFF. DNA for the CDR3: TGTGCCACCAGTGATTACAGGGGATCCTACAATGAGCAGTTCTTC.

This chain uses TRBV7-9 with TRBJ2-2; a possible D gene is TRBD2 (5 bases). Deletions cut 5 bases from V and 4 bases from J, with 11 bases between. Germline V gene sequence: CDR1 SEHNR, CDR2 FQNEAQ (reference sequence). This CDR3 contains 14 residues. CDR3 coding DNA: TGTGCCAGCAGCCCCGGGAAGGCCACCGGGGAGCTGTTTTTT. This codes for CASSPGKATGELFF.

This clonotype was detected ten times or more. This rearrangement joins TRBV28 to TRBJ2-3, with D maybe TRBD2 (6 bases). V gave up 6 bases and J gave up 2 bases, with 12 bases separating them. The CDR3 length is 14 residues. Germline V gene sequence: CDR1 MDHEN, CDR2 SYDVKM. CDR3 loop: CASSLAEHTDTQYF. The CDR3 coding sequence is TGTGCCAGCAGCTTAGCGGAACACACAGATACGCAGTATTTT.

This clonotype was seen repeatedly, ten times or more. The genes are TRBV7-3 and TRBJ2-1, with D perhaps matching TRBD2 (6 bases). The CDR3 covers 16 residues. With 5 bases removed from V and 0 bases from J, the gap between germline ends came to 14 bases. From germline, CDR1 is SGHTA and CDR2 FQGTGA. The CDR3 spells CASSGSDSGSYNEQFF. As DNA, the CDR3 is TGTGCCAGCAGCGGATCAGATAGCGGCTCCTACAATGAGCAGTTCTTC.

V is TRBV5-1 and J is TRBJ2-3, with D unclear. This CDR3 comprises 13 residues. Germline loops: CDR1 SGHRS, CDR2 YFSETQ. Trimming shortened V by 5 bases and J by 2 bases, and 9 bases separated the two germline ends. CDR3 region: CASSEPATDTQYF. Here the CDR3 DNA reads TGCGCCAGCAGTGAACCGGCCACAGATACGCAGTATTTT. Together with reference TRBV5-1 and TRBJ2-3, the CDR3 gives the full variable domain: KAGVTQTPRYLIKTRGQQVTLSCSPISGHRSVSWYQQTPGQGLQFLFEYFSETQRNKGNFPGRFSGRQFSNSRSEMNVSTLELGDSALYLCASSEPATDTQYFGPGTRLTVL.

This clonotype showed up many times. The V and J genes are TRBV6-1 and TRBJ2-2; TRBD2 matches at 8 bases. The V gene end was trimmed by 6 bases and the J gene end by 10 bases; junction bases not matched to a gene: 4. Per the germline V gene, CDR1 is MNHNS and CDR2 is SASEGT. This CDR3 has 12 residues. This CDR3 is CASRLAVPELFF. In DNA form, the CDR3 reads TGTGCCAGCAGACTAGCGGTACCGGAGCTGTTTTTT.